The clone carrying this TCR beta chain was counted only a few times. TCRdb itself ran the PCR reads through MiXCR, one entry per CDR3 protein. Of 65,000 to 70,000 distinct CDR3 sequences in the sample, 15% to 20% are singletons; the top ten hold approximately 1.5%. The data were obtained in a study of molecular identifiers for immune sequencing clone quantification. Germline CDR1 MNHEY, CDR2 SMNVEV (reference sequence). This CDR3 region has 14 residues. Trimming cost V 2 bases and J 2 bases, with 10 bases left between them. The clonotype comes from a human donor in good health. Some libraries in this study had Jurkat cell RNA spiked in. Sequenced input: naive CD8+ T cells from blood, with Jurkat cell RNA spiked in. The subset denotes: FACS-sorted CD8+CD4-CCR7+CD45RA+ naive T cells. The rearrangement links TRBV27 to TRBJ2-7, with D unclear. CDR3 coding DNA: TGTGCCAGCAGTTTACGCGGCAGAACCTACGAGCAGTACTTC. It encodes CASSLRGRTYEQYF.